The 5 T cell receptor beta chains below come from one sample, sequenced in a study of T-cell memory formation after mild COVID-19. TCRdb ran MiXCR on the 5' RACE reads and lists one entry per CDR3 protein. This table has around 320,000 distinct CDR3 sequences, 28% appearing once. Sequencing used PBMCs or a T cell subset sorted from them (not recorded which). Receptor source: an adult woman who had mild COVID-19 (a few samples of this study predate the infection). Cell type and time point are not known.

The table lists this clonotype with many counts. CDR3 sequence: CASSVGTTNYEQYF. The CDR3 region has the DNA TGTGCCAGCAGCGTAGGGACTACCAACTACGAGCAGTACTTC. This chain connects TRBV9 to TRBJ2-7, with D tentatively TRBD2 (6 bases). Germline CDR1 SGDLS, CDR2 YYNGEE. This CDR3 comprises 14 residues. Trimming took 0 bases from V and 3 from J, leaving 10 bases between them.

There are a few counts of this clonotype. This rearrangement joins TRBV5-1 to TRBJ1-2; D not certain. The V end lost 4 bases, the J end lost 8 bases, and 18 bases lay between the germline ends. Germline assignment: CDR1 SGHRS and CDR2 YFSETQ. CDR3 length: 14 residues. Here the CDR3 DNA reads TGCGCCAGCAGCCACCAAGAGGCCTCAGAAGGCTACACCTTC. This sequence encodes CASSHQEASEGYTF.

J is TRBJ2-1 and V is TRBV24-1; D not resolved. Germline V gives CDR1 KGHDR, CDR2 SFDVKD. Trimming removed 5 bases at V and 7 bases at J, with 20 bases between. CDR3 size: 16 residues. The DNA for the CDR3 is TGTGCCACCAGTGGGAACACTTGGGGTCGAAGGAATGAGCAGTTCTTC. Translated, it gives CATSGNTWGRRNEQFF.

The chain recombines TRBV5-1 with TRBJ1-1; D is ambiguous. The CDR3 has 14 residues. The V end lost 2 bases, the J end lost 8 bases, and 16 bases lay between the germline ends. CDR1 SGHRS and CDR2 YFSETQ come from the germline V gene. CDR3 sequence: CASSFRTGVGEAFF. The CDR3 nucleotides are TGCGCCAGCAGCTTCCGGACTGGGGTCGGGGAAGCTTTCTTT.

This clonotype was counted only a few times. The V gene is TRBV12-3 or TRBV12-4, the J gene TRBJ1-5; D is uncertain. The CDR3 runs to 13 residues. V lost 3 bases to trimming and J lost 3 bases, with 6 bases between them. The chain's CDR3 is CASSFMVNQPQHF. CDR3 sequence (DNA): TGTGCCAGCAGTTTTATGGTCAATCAGCCCCAGCATTTT.